Each of the 10 T cell receptor beta chains below was sequenced from the same sample in a study of cytomegalovirus exposure and HLA in healthy donors. Primers: 60 Vbeta forward and 13 Jbeta reverse. Sequencing was performed with immunoSEQ multiplex PCR; in TCRdb, only in-frame clones are kept and a portion is missing. The sample includes roughly 130,000 clones, more than 8% of them seen just once. The sequenced material came from PBMCs. Receptor source: a man in his forties or fifties in good health and CMV-seronegative.

This clone was recorded a few times. The chain couples TRBV5-5 to TRBJ1-5, with TRBD1 matching 10 bases. CDR3 length: 14 amino acids. Germline V CDR1 and CDR2: SGHKS, YYEKEE (reference sequence). V was pared by 4 bases and J by 6 bases, with 4 bases of the junction left unmatched. The CDR3 DNA follows: TGTGCCAGCAGCACCGGGACAGGGGCTCAGCCCCAGCATTTT. Its translation is CASSTGTGAQPQHF.

This rearrangement joins TRBV19 to TRBJ1-1, with unresolved D. V was cut by 4 bases and J by 0 bases, with 9 bases left in between. Germline V CDR1 and CDR2: LNHDA, SQIVND (reference sequence). The length of the CDR3 is 14 residues. CDR3 sequence (DNA): TGTGCCAGTAGTAACCCCACTCTGAACACTGAAGCTTTCTTT. It yields the protein CASSNPTLNTEAFF.

This clone occurred a few times. A far larger clone is off by one base, so a read error is likely. In this CDR3 the conserved last residue, phenylalanine or tryptophan, is missing, so a read error is likely. The chain has TRBV10-3 and TRBJ2-2, with TRBD1 matching 7 bases. J was trimmed by 3 bases and V by 10 bases; bases with no gene match: 8. Germline assignment: CDR1 ENHRY and CDR2 SYGVKD. This CDR3 is 14 amino acids long. The DNA of the CDR3 is TGTGCCACACAGGGGATAGGTCACACCGGGGAGCTGTTTGTT. It yields the protein CATQGIGHTGELFV.

J is TRBJ1-5 and V is TRBV6-6; TRBD1 matches at 8 bases. V dropped 0 bases and J dropped 5; count of bases not matched to a gene: 6. This CDR3 contains 16 residues. Germline lookup yields CDR1 MNHNY and CDR2 SVGAGI (reference sequence). CDR3 protein: CASSYSQDRAHQPQHF. CDR3 in DNA: TGTGCCAGCAGTTACTCCCAGGACAGGGCACATCAGCCCCAGCATTTT.

The chain uses TRBV18 and TRBJ1-3; D unclear. Per the germline V gene, CDR1 is KGHSH and CDR2 is LQKENI. V gave up 2 bases and J gave up 3 bases, with 11 bases separating them. This CDR3 region has 15 residues. Here the CDR3 DNA reads TGTGCCAGCTCACCAGGCGGATCGGTTGGAAACACCATATATTTT. This translates into CASSPGGSVGNTIYF.

This clone has only a few counts. The chain couples TRBV6-5 to TRBJ1-6, with 9 bases aligning to TRBD1. The CDR3 covers 14 residues. J gave up 10 bases and V 7 bases, and 8 bases lay outside the gene matches. Germline values: CDR1 MNHEY, CDR2 SVGAGI. In DNA, the CDR3 is TGTGCCAGCACACCGGGACAGGGAATATCACCCCTCCACTTT. This codes for CASTPGQGISPLHF.

A few counts support this clone. The chain has TRBV2 and TRBJ2-3; D is possibly TRBD2 (5 bases). The CDR3 spans 13 residues. In germline, CDR1 is SNHLY, CDR2 FYNNEI. V lost 7 bases and J 3 bases, leaving 11 bases between the germline ends. In DNA, the CDR3 is TGTGCCAGCATTGGACTTACTACAGATACGCAGTATTTT. This translates into CASIGLTTDTQYF.

This clone was found a few times. The chain combines TRBV5-6 with TRBJ1-1; the match to TRBD1 covers 8 bases. This CDR3 comprises 15 residues. Germline values: CDR1 SGHDT, CDR2 YYEEEE. Trimming took 0 bases from V and 5 from J; bases not matched to a gene: 6. CDR3 nucleotide sequence: TGTGCCAGCAGCTTGGGGACAGGGTTATGGACTGAAGCTTTCTTT. This sequence encodes CASSLGTGLWTEAFF.

The chain couples TRBV7-6 to TRBJ2-7; 11 bases are shared with TRBD2. This CDR3 has 15 amino acids. After removal of 2 bases from V and 2 bases from J, the junction contained 2 bases not matched to a gene. Germline V lookup: CDR1 SGHVS, CDR2 FNYEAQ. CDR3 amino acids: CASSLSSGGTYEQYF. The CDR3 DNA is TGTGCCAGCAGCTTATCTAGCGGGGGGACCTACGAGCAGTACTTC.

This clone was observed a few times. DNA for the CDR3: TGCGCCAGCAGCCAAGATGGCAGGGTAGCTTTCTTT. Its translation: CASSQDGRVAFF. The genes are TRBV4-1 and TRBJ1-1, with TRBD1 as a possible D gene (5 bases). The CDR3 covers 12 residues. Germline CDR1 and CDR2: MGHRA and YSYEKL. Trimming pared 0 bases from V and 10 bases from J, leaving 9 bases between.